This TCR beta chain stems from a study of CD8 T cells in ankylosing spondylitis. Study-level points and caveats: Reportedly, disease-linked clones are significantly enriched in ankylosing spondylitis patients' matched synovial fluid. Peripheral blood held disease-linked clones only at relatively low frequency, and these were CD8+. There was a TCR beta motif, made of several highly homologous variants, that appeared characteristic of ankylosing spondylitis blood.

Construction of TCR beta libraries was performed using quantitative 5'-RACE with molecular barcodes. Each CDR3 protein is one row after TCRdb ran MiXCR on the 5' RACE reads. The data show nearly 25,000 distinct CDR3 sequences, 17% seen once. This CDR3 has 15 residues. V was shortened by 5 bases and J by 1 base, with 15 bases between the two germline ends. CDR1 is SGHTA and CDR2 is FQGNSA in the germline V gene. Comments on this clonotype: Its antigen is as yet unknown.

The sequence came from a male donor with ankylosing spondylitis or in good health (not recorded which). The chain joins TRBV7-2 to TRBJ2-7; D unresolved. The sample taken for sequencing was blood. The chain's CDR3 is CASSPGDPYSYEQYF. CDR3 bases: TGTGCCAGCAGCCCGGGTGACCCTTATTCCTACGAGCAGTACTTC.